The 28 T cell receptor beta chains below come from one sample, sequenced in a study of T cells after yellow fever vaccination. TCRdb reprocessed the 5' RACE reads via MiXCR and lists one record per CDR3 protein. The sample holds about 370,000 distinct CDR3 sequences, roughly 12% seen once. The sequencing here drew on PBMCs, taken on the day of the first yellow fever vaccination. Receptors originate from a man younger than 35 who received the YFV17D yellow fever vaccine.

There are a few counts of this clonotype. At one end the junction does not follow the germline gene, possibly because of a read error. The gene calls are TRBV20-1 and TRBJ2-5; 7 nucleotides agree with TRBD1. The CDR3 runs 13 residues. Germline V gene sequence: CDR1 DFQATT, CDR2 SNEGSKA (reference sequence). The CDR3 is CSARGQGQATQYF. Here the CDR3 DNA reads TGCAGTGCTAGAGGACAGGGACAAGCGACCCAGTACTTC.

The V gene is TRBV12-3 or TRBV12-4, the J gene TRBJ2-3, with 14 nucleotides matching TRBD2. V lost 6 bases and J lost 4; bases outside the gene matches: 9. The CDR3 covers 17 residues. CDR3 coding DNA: TGTGCCAGCAGGATGACTAGCGGGGGGGCCGCCGCAGATACGCAGTATTTT. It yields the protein CASRMTSGGAAADTQYF.

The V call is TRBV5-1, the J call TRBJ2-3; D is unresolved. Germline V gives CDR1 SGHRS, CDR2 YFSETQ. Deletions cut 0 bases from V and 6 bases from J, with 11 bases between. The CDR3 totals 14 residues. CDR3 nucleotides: TGCGCCAGCAGCTTGGTCTTAGCCAGGGATACGCAGTATTTT. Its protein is CASSLVLARDTQYF.

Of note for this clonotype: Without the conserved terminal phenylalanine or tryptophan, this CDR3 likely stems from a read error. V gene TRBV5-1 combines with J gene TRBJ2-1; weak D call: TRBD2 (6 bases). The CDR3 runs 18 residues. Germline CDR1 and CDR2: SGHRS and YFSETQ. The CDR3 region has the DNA TGCTCCAGCAGCTTGCGGCGAGTAGGAGGGGTGGGATACAATGAGCAGTTCGTC. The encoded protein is CSSSLRRVGGVGYNEQFV.

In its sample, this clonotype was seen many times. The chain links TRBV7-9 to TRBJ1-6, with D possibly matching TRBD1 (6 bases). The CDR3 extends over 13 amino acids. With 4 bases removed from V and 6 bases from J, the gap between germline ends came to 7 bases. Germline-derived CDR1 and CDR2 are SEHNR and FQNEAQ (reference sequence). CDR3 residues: CASSWDINSPLHF. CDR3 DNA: TGTGCCAGCAGCTGGGACATTAATTCACCCCTCCACTTT.

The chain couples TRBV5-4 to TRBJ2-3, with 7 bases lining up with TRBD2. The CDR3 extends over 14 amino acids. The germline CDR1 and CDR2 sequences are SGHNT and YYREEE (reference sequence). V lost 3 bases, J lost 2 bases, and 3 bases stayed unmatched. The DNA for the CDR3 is TGTGCCAGCAGCTCGGGACTACACACAGATACGCAGTATTTT. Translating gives CASSSGLHTDTQYF. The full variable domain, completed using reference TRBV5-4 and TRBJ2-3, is ETGVTQSPTHLIKTRGQQVTLRCSSQSGHNTVSWYQQALGQGPQFIFQYYREEENGRGNFPPRFSGLQFPNYSSELNVNALELDDSALYLCASSSGLHTDTQYFGPGTRLTVL.

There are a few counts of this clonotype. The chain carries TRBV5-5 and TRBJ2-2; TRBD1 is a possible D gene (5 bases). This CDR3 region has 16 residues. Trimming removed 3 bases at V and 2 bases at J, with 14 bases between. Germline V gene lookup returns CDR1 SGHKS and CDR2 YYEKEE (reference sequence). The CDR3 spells CASSSNAQGNTGELFF. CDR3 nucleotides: TGTGCCAGCAGCTCGAACGCCCAGGGAAACACCGGGGAGCTGTTTTTT.

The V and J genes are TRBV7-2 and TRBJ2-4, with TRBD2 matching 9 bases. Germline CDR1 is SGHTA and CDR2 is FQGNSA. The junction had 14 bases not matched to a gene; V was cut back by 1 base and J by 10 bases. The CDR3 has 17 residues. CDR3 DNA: TGTGCCAGCAGCTTAGGGCGGCTAGCGGGGACTAAGGGAATTCAGTACTTC. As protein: CASSLGRLAGTKGIQYF.

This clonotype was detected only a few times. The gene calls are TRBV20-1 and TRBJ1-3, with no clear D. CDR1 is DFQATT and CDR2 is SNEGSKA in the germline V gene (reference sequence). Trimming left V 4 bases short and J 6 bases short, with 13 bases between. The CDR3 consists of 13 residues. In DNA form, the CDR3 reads TGCAGTGCTAACCTCCGGGGTGAAAACACCATATATTTT. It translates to CSANLRGENTIYF.

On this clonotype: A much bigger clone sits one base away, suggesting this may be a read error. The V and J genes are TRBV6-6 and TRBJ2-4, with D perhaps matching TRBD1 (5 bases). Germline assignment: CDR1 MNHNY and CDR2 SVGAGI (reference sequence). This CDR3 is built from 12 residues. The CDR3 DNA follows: TGTGCCAGCGGAAAACAGGAAAACATTAAGTACTTC. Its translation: CASGKQENIKYF.

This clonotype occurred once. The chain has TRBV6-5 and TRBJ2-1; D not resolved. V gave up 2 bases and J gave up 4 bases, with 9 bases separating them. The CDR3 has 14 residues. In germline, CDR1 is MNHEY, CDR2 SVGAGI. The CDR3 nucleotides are TGTGCCAGCAGTTACCTGGACCGATACAATGAGCAGTTCTTC. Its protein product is CASSYLDRYNEQFF.

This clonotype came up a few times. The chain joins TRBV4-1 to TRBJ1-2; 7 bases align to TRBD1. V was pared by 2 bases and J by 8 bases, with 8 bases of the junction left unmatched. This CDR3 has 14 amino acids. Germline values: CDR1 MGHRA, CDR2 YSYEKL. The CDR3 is CASSQTGTVSGYTF. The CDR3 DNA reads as TGCGCCAGCAGCCAAACCGGGACAGTCTCCGGCTACACCTTC.

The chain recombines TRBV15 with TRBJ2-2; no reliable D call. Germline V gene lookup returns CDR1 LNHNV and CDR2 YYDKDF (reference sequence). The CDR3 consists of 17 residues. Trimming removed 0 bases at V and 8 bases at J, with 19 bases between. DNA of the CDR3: TGTGCCACCAGCAGAGATAGCTGGACCCGGGTTCGGGGGGAGCTGTTTTTT. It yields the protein CATSRDSWTRVRGELFF.

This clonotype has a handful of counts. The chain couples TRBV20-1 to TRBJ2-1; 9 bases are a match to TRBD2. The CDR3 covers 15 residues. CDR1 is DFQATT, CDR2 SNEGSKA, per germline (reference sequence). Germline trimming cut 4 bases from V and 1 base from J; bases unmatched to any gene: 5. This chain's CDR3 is CSANLAGWSYNEQFF. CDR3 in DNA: TGCAGTGCTAACCTAGCGGGGTGGTCCTACAATGAGCAGTTCTTC.

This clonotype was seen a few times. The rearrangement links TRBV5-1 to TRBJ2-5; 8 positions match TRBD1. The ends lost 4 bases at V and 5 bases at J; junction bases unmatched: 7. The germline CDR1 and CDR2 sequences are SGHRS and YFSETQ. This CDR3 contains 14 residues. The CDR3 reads CASSVTGARETQYF. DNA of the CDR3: TGCGCCAGCAGCGTGACAGGGGCTCGGGAGACCCAGTACTTC.

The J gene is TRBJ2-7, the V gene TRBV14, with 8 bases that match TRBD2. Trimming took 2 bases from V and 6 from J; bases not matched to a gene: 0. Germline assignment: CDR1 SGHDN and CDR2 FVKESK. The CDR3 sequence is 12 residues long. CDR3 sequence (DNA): TGTGCCAGCAGCCAACGGGAGGGCGAGCAGTACGTC. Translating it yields CASSQREGEQYV.

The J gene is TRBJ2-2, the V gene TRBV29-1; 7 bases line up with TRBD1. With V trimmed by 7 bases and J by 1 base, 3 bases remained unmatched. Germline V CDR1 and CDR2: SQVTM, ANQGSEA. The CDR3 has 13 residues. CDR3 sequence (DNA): TGCAGCGCTCGGGACAGGAACACCGGGGAGCTGTTTTTT. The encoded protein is CSARDRNTGELFF.

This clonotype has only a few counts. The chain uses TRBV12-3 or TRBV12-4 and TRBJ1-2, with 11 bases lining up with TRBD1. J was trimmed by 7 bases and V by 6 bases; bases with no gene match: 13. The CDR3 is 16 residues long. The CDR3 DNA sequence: TGTGCCAGCAGCATCGGTACCGGGACAGGGGGATTTGGCTACACCTTC. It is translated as CASSIGTGTGGFGYTF.

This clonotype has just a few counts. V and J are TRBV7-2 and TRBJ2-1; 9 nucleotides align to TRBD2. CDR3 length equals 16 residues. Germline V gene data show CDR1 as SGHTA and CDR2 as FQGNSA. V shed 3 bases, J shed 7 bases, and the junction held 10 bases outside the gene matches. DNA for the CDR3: TGTGCCAGCAGCTTGGCTTTAGCGGGGGCGGGGAATGAGCAGTTCTTC. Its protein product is CASSLALAGAGNEQFF.

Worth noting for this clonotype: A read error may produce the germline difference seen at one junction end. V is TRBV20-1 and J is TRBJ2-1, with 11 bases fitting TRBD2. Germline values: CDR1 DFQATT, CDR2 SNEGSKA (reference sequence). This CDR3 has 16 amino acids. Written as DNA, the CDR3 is TGCTGTGCTAGAGATGTAGCGGGGGGGCTCTACAATGAGCAGTTCTTC. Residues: CCARDVAGGLYNEQFF.

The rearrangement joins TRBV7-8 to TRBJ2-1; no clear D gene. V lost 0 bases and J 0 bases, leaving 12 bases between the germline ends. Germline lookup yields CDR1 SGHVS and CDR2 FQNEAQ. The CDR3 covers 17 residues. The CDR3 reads CASSLAPSLSSYNEQFF. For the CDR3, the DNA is TGTGCCAGCAGCTTAGCGCCCTCCCTAAGCTCCTACAATGAGCAGTTCTTC.

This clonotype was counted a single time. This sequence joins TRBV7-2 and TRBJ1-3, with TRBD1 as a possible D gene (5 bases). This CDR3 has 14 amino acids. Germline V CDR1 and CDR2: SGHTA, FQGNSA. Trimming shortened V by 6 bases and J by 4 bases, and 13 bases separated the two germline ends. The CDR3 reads CASSPSGAGNTIYF. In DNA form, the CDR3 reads TGTGCCAGCAGTCCCAGTGGGGCCGGAAACACCATATATTTT.

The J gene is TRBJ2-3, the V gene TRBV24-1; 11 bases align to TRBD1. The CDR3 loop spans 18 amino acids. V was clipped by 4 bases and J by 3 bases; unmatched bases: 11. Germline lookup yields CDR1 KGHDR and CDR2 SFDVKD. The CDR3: CATSDYRIGTGGTDTQYF. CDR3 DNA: TGTGCCACCAGTGACTACAGAATAGGGACAGGGGGAACAGATACGCAGTATTTT.

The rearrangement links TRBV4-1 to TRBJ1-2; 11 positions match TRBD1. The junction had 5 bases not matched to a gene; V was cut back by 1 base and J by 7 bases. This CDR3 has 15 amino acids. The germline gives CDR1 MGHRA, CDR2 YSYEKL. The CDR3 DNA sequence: TGCGCCAGCAGCCAAGCAAGGGGACAGGGGGGTGGCTACACCTTC. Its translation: CASSQARGQGGGYTF.

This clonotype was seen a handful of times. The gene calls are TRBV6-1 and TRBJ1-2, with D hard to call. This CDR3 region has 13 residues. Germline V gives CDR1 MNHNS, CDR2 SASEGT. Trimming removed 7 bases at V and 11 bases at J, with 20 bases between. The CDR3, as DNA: TGTGCCAGCAAGGAGGGAAGTGGGTACCGTTACACCTTC. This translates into CASKEGSGYRYTF.

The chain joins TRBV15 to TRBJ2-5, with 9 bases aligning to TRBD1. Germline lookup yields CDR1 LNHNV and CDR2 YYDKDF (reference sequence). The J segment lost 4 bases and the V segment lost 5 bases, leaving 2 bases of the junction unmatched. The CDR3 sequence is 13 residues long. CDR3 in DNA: TGTGCCACCAGCGGGGACAGGGTAGAGACCCAGTACTTC. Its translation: CATSGDRVETQYF.

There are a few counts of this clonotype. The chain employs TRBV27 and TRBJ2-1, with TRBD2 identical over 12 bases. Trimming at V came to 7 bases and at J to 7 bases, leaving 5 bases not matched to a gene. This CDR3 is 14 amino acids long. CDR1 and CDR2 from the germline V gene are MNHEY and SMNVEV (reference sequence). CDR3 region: CASNPSGGENEQFF. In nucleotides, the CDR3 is TGTGCCAGCAACCCTAGCGGGGGGGAAAATGAGCAGTTCTTC.

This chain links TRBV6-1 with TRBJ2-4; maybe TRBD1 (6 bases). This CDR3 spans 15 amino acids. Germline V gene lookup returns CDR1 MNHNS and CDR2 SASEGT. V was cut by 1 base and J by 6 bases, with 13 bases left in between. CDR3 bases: TGTGCCAGCAGTGAAGGACAGGCCTTCGGAAACATTCAGTACTTC. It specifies CASSEGQAFGNIQYF.